This T cell receptor (beta chain) appears in the sequencing data of a study of blood T cells in healthy people across ages. Points from the study as a whole: Older age coincided with a roughly linear decline in TCR beta diversity per million T cells. Without sorted subsets, naive and antigen-experienced compartments could not be conclusively compared.

Sample-barcoded 5' priming and a J-beta primer mix drove a second PCR of about 6 to 12 cycles. In TCRdb, the 5' RACE reads were re-called with MiXCR into one record per CDR3 protein. Among roughly 640,000 distinct CDR3 sequences listed, less than 35% were seen once. This clonotype was detected a few times. Its antigen is still unknown. V lost 6 bases to trimming and J lost 7 bases, with 21 bases between them. The germline V gene encodes CDR1 MNHNS and CDR2 SASEGT. This CDR3 is built from 15 residues. Those donating, healthy Caucasian individuals from Russia, were aged roughly 6 to 100. Extractions gave at least 6 micrograms of total RNA per sample.

The chain is built from TRBV6-1 and TRBJ2-5; a possible D gene is TRBD2 (6 bases). This clonotype originated in a woman older than 75 in good health. The sequenced sample was blood. The CDR3 coding sequence is TGTGCCAGCAGCTCTGGTGGGGCGGGGCCGGGGACCCAGTACTTC. Translating gives CASSSGGAGPGTQYF.